A single sample gave rise to the 27 T cell receptor beta chains below, sequenced in a study of shared clonotypes between healthy human individuals. Clones were sequenced by immunoSEQ multiplex PCR, and TCRdb holds only the in-frame ones, with some missing. This table holds about 2,500,000 clones, around nine tenths found once. Source material: naive CD4+ T cells sorted from blood. Subset reported: CD45RA+ positively selected. These receptors all come from a young man in good health.

The chain combines TRBV6-1 with TRBJ2-7; D remains unclear. The CDR3 extends over 14 amino acids. CDR1 is MNHNS, CDR2 SASEGT, per germline. Trimming left V 5 bases short and J 5 bases short, with 16 bases between. The CDR3 nucleotides are TGTGCCAGCAGTTCGGCGGCGGTTGACAACGAGCAGTACTTC. This codes for CASSSAAVDNEQYF.

V usage is TRBV6-1 and J usage is TRBJ1-2; D is uncertain. The CDR3 totals 16 residues. Looked up from germline, CDR1 is MNHNS and CDR2 is SASEGT. V was pared by 4 bases and J by 6 bases, with 21 bases between. CDR3 protein: CASSALHKPVGNGYTF. CDR3 in DNA: TGTGCCAGCAGTGCCCTCCACAAGCCGGTGGGCAATGGCTACACCTTC.

This chain uses TRBV28 with TRBJ1-3; unclear D gene. Germline CDR1 is MDHEN and CDR2 is SYDVKM. The CDR3 has 13 residues. Trimming shortened V by 3 bases and J by 4 bases, and 7 bases separated the two germline ends. CDR3 protein: CASSFVLGNTIYF. The CDR3 region has the DNA TGTGCCAGCAGTTTTGTCCTGGGAAACACCATATATTTT.

The chain uses TRBV18 and TRBJ1-3; 9 bases match TRBD1. V shed 3 bases, J shed 0 bases, and the junction held 18 bases outside the gene matches. The germline gives CDR1 KGHSH, CDR2 LQKENI. This CDR3 comprises 21 residues. The CDR3 loop is CASSPLRLQGALASSGNTIYF. For the CDR3, the DNA is TGTGCCAGCTCACCCCTAAGACTACAGGGGGCGCTTGCTTCCTCTGGAAACACCATATATTTT.

The CDR3, as DNA: TGTGCCAGCAGTGAAATCGAGCAGTACTTC. Protein sequence: CASSEIEQYF. The V and J genes are TRBV2 and TRBJ2-7; the D is unclear. CDR3 size: 10 residues. The V end was cut by 2 bases, the J end by 6 bases, with 2 bases between. CDR1 is SNHLY and CDR2 is FYNNEI in the germline V gene.

The chain couples TRBV9 to TRBJ1-6, with 9 bases fitting TRBD1. Trimming removed 4 bases from V and 6 bases from J; junction bases left unmatched: 14. Germline CDR1 is SGDLS and CDR2 is YYNGEE. The CDR3 loop spans 18 amino acids. The CDR3 region has the DNA TGTGCCAGCAGCTCGCAGACCCCGGGACAGGGATCTAATTCACCCCTCCACTTT. Translating it yields CASSSQTPGQGSNSPLHF.

V gene TRBV28 combines with J gene TRBJ1-5; D is unclear. Trimming took 4 bases from V and 4 from J, leaving 11 bases between them. This CDR3 spans 14 amino acids. Germline V gene data show CDR1 as MDHEN and CDR2 as SYDVKM. The CDR3 DNA reads as TGTGCCAGCAGTTCCCCGACGGGGAATCAGCCCCAGCATTTT. Translated: CASSSPTGNQPQHF.

This chain links TRBV5-6 with TRBJ2-1; 10 bases agree with TRBD1. The V segment lost 2 bases and the J segment 4 bases; nucleotides outside the gene matches: 3. CDR3 length: 15 residues. Per germline, CDR1 SGHDT and CDR2 YYEEEE. CDR3 in amino acids: CASSFWDRGYNEQFF. Here the CDR3 DNA reads TGTGCCAGCAGCTTTTGGGACAGGGGTTACAATGAGCAGTTCTTC.

The chain recombines TRBV19 with TRBJ2-1; perhaps TRBD2 as D (5 bases). The V and J ends lost 5 bases and 10 bases respectively, with 15 bases between them. This CDR3 has 13 residues. Germline V CDR1 and CDR2: LNHDA, SQIVND (reference sequence). In nucleotides, the CDR3 is TGTGCCAGTAGTTGGCTAGCTGTAGGGGAGCAGTTCTTC. Residues: CASSWLAVGEQFF.

CDR3 loop: CASSSRAISGNTIYF. DNA of the CDR3: TGTGCCAGCAGTTCCAGGGCCATCTCTGGAAACACCATATATTTT. The chain couples TRBV6-6 to TRBJ1-3, with D perhaps TRBD1 (5 bases). Per germline, CDR1 MNHNY and CDR2 SVGAGI (reference sequence). CDR3 length: 15 amino acids. V was trimmed by 4 bases and J by 0 bases, leaving 10 bases between them.

A word on this clone: Other DNA sequences in this sample translate to the same CDR3. The rearrangement links TRBV6-5 to TRBJ2-7; TRBD1 aligns across 8 bases. V was clipped by 5 bases and J by 2 bases; unmatched bases: 2. This CDR3 comprises 13 residues. CDR1 is MNHEY and CDR2 is SVGAGI in the germline V gene. CDR3 loop: CASSQGAAYEQYF. The CDR3, as DNA: TGTGCCAGCAGTCAGGGGGCTGCCTACGAGCAGTACTTC.

This clone was counted a few times. The chain employs TRBV30 and TRBJ1-2; D unresolved. Trimming shortened V by 5 bases and J by 8 bases, and 15 bases separated the two germline ends. This CDR3 contains 12 residues. From germline, CDR1 is GTSNPN and CDR2 SVGIG (reference sequence). The CDR3 spells CAWQETGSGYTF. For the CDR3, the DNA is TGTGCCTGGCAAGAAACGGGATCCGGCTACACCTTC.

In DNA, the CDR3 is TGCGCCAGCAGTGGGTTCTCTGGGGCCAACGTCCTGACTTTC. Translating gives CASSGFSGANVLTF. The chain has TRBV5-1 and TRBJ2-6; no definite D call. The CDR3 is made up of 14 amino acids. V shed 5 bases and J shed 0 bases, with 6 bases lying between them. The germline gives CDR1 SGHRS, CDR2 YFSETQ.

The V call is TRBV7-2, the J call TRBJ2-5; 7 bases align to TRBD1. With 5 bases clipped from V and 0 bases from J, the junction kept 6 bases outside the gene matches. Germline V lookup: CDR1 SGHTA, CDR2 FQGNSA. There are 15 residues in the CDR3. The CDR3 region has the DNA TGTGCCAGCAGCCGAGGACAGGCCTACCAAGAGACCCAGTACTTC. Amino acid sequence: CASSRGQAYQETQYF.

The chain couples TRBV6-5 to TRBJ2-3; tentative D call: TRBD2 (6 bases). CDR1 is MNHEY and CDR2 is SVGAGI in the germline V gene. This CDR3 spans 15 amino acids. Trimming took off 6 bases at V and 4 bases at J, with 17 bases between the two ends. In nucleotides, the CDR3 is TGTGCCAGCAGCTCTAAGACTAGAAGTCCAGATACGCAGTATTTT. It is translated as CASSSKTRSPDTQYF.

The chain carries TRBV12-5 and TRBJ2-5; a weak D match, TRBD2 (5 bases). This CDR3 contains 14 residues. V shed 5 bases and J shed 6 bases, with 16 bases lying between them. Per germline, CDR1 LGHNT and CDR2 FRNRAP. In DNA, the CDR3 is TGTGCTAGTGGTCCCCGCGAGCGGCAAAAGACCCAGTACTTC. Translation: CASGPRERQKTQYF.

The chain couples TRBV19 to TRBJ1-1; a weak D match, TRBD1 (5 bases). The germline V gene has CDR1 LNHDA and CDR2 SQIVND (reference sequence). V dropped 7 bases and J dropped 4 bases, with 16 bases sitting between them. CDR3 size: 14 residues. As DNA, the CDR3 is TGTGCCAGTACCGGGGCCCCCGGGCGCACTGAAGCTTTCTTT. Its protein is CASTGAPGRTEAFF. The complete variable domain, with remaining parts taken from reference TRBV19 and TRBJ1-1, reads DGGITQSPKYLFRKEGQNVTLSCEQNLNHDAMYWYRQDPGQGLRLIYYSQIVNDFQKGDIAEGYSVSREKKESFPLTVTSAQKNPTAFYLCASTGAPGRTEAFFGQGTRLTVV.

The J gene is TRBJ2-3, the V gene TRBV7-2; 11 bases map to TRBD2. The germline V gene encodes CDR1 SGHTA and CDR2 FQGNSA. This CDR3 has 17 residues. Trimming took 5 bases from V and 2 from J; bases not matched to a gene: 9. For the CDR3, the DNA is TGTGCCAGCAGCCCGGGGACTAGCGGTACCATCACAGATACGCAGTATTTT. Protein sequence: CASSPGTSGTITDTQYF.

The gene calls are TRBV5-1 and TRBJ1-6, with 8 bases matching TRBD1. The length of the CDR3 is 18 residues. Per the germline V gene, CDR1 is SGHRS and CDR2 is YFSETQ. The ends lost 4 bases at V and 0 bases at J; junction bases unmatched: 9. The CDR3 reads CASSPGQVVISYNSPLHF. The CDR3 DNA is TGCGCCAGCAGCCCGGGACAGGTGGTAATCTCCTATAATTCACCCCTCCACTTT.

The chain is built from TRBV10-3 and TRBJ2-1; 9 bases line up with TRBD2. The CDR3 consists of 13 residues. Germline V gene data show CDR1 as ENHRY and CDR2 as SYGVKD. Germline trimming cut 8 bases from V and 4 bases from J; bases unmatched to any gene: 3. In DNA, the CDR3 is TGTGCCATCGGACTAGCGACTTACAATGAGCAGTTCTTC. Amino acids: CAIGLATYNEQFF.

In regard to this clone: Other nucleotide sequences from this sample produce the same CDR3. The J gene is TRBJ2-7, the V gene TRBV18, with 10 bases that match TRBD2. Germline CDR1 KGHSH, CDR2 LQKENI. J was trimmed by 1 base and V by 5 bases; bases with no gene match: 2. The CDR3 has 14 amino acids. CDR3 residues: CASSTLAGSYEQYF. The CDR3 nucleotides read TGTGCCAGCTCAACACTAGCGGGGTCCTACGAGCAGTACTTC.

This chain links TRBV19 with TRBJ2-5; 10 bases are shared with TRBD2. The ends lost 5 bases at V and 5 bases at J; junction bases unmatched: 8. CDR1 is LNHDA and CDR2 is SQIVND in the germline V gene (reference sequence). There are 15 residues in the CDR3. CDR3 nucleotide sequence: TGTGCCAGTAGTGTTAGCGGGGGGCGAGGGGAGACCCAGTACTTC. It yields the protein CASSVSGGRGETQYF.

This clone was counted between two and nine times. The chain is built from TRBV7-2 and TRBJ1-2; 7 positions agree with TRBD1. Germline V CDR1 and CDR2: SGHTA, FQGNSA. The trim removed 2 bases at V and 4 bases at J, leaving 4 bases unmatched. The CDR3 consists of 14 residues. The CDR3 sequence is CASSLLGDSYGYTF. Here the CDR3 DNA reads TGTGCCAGCAGCTTACTAGGGGACAGCTATGGCTACACCTTC. The entire variable domain, with the rest obtained from reference TRBV7-2 and TRBJ1-2, is as follows: GAGVSQSPSNKVTEKGKDVELRCDPISGHTALYWYRQSLGQGLEFLIYFQGNSAPDKSGLPSDRFSAERTGGSVSTLTIQRTQQEDSAVYLCASSLLGDSYGYTFGSGTRLTVV.

The chain uses TRBV7-3 and TRBJ2-2; possible D gene TRBD2, 5 bases. CDR3 size: 15 residues. With 5 bases removed from V and 7 bases from J, the gap between germline ends came to 17 bases. Germline V gives CDR1 SGHTA, CDR2 FQGTGA. CDR3 DNA: TGTGCCAGCAGCCCCGGGGATGCTCTCATCGGGGAGCTGTTTTTT. Its translation: CASSPGDALIGELFF.

The chain employs TRBV6-1 and TRBJ2-3, with D possibly TRBD1 on 6 matching bases. Germline V gene sequence: CDR1 MNHNS, CDR2 SASEGT. The V and J ends lost 6 bases and 2 bases respectively, with 12 bases between them. The CDR3 runs 14 residues. The CDR3 coding sequence is TGTGCCAGCAGGACAGGTATCCTCACAGATACGCAGTATTTT. Translation gives CASRTGILTDTQYF.

To note about this clone: The conserved closing phenylalanine or tryptophan is absent in this CDR3, likely reflecting a read error. CDR3: CASSTGTGVGYTL. For the CDR3, the DNA is TGTGCCAGCAGCACAGGGACAGGGGTCGGCTACACCCTC. This chain links TRBV13 with TRBJ1-2; 10 bases line up with TRBD1. From germline, CDR1 is PRHDT and CDR2 FYEKMQ (reference sequence). This CDR3 has 13 residues. Trimming removed 5 bases from V and 8 bases from J; junction bases left unmatched: 5.

The V gene is TRBV18, the J gene TRBJ1-5, with D possibly being TRBD1 (5 bases). CDR3 size: 16 residues. Germline lookup yields CDR1 KGHSH and CDR2 LQKENI. V was trimmed by 6 bases and J by 4 bases, leaving 19 bases between them. The DNA for the CDR3 is TGTGCCAGCTCCCCCGGACACGCCTCCCTAAATCAGCCCCAGCATTTT. Translating it yields CASSPGHASLNQPQHF.